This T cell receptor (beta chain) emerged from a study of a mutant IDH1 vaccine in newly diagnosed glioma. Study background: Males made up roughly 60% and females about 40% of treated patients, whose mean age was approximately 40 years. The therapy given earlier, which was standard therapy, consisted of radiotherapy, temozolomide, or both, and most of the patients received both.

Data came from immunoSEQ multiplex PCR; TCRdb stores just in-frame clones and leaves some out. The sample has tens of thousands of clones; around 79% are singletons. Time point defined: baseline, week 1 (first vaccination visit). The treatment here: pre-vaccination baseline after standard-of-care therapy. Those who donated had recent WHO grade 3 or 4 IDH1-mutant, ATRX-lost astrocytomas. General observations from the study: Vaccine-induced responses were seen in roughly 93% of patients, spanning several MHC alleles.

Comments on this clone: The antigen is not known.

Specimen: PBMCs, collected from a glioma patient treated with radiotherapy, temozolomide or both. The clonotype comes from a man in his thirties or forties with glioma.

CDR3 residues: CAWSPGLNQPQHF. CDR3 bases: TGTGCCTGGTCACCGGGACTTAATCAGCCCCAGCATTTT. V and J are TRBV30 and TRBJ1-5; possibly TRBD1 for D (5 bases). Germline assignment: CDR1 GTSNPN and CDR2 SVGIG (reference sequence). V lost 5 bases, J lost 4 bases, and 12 bases lay in between. The CDR3 consists of 13 residues.